This passage covers 27 T cell receptor beta chains from one sample sequenced in a study of T cell changes during pregnancy in multiple sclerosis. Using immunoSEQ multiplex PCR, the repertoire was profiled, and TCRdb retains in-frame clones only, with some absent. The data contain 30,000 or so clones, about 83% of them singletons. Sequencing used CD8+ T cells from peripheral blood mononuclear cells, obtained after pregnancy. The receptors shown here come from a female donor with multiple sclerosis, enrolled in a pregnancy study.

The chain carries TRBV5-5 and TRBJ1-3; D is possibly TRBD1 (6 bases). Trimming stripped 4 bases from V and 0 bases from J, with 20 bases between. This CDR3 has 18 residues. Germline lookup yields CDR1 SGHKS and CDR2 YYEKEE (reference sequence). CDR3 nucleotide sequence: TGTGCCAGCAGCCCCAGGGGTGAATTGAGGAGCTCTGGAAACACCATATATTTT. It yields the protein CASSPRGELRSSGNTIYF.

The genes are TRBV10-3 and TRBJ1-6; 8 nucleotides align to TRBD1. The CDR3 extends over 16 amino acids. The V segment lost 3 bases and the J segment 6 bases; nucleotides outside the gene matches: 7. Germline loops: CDR1 ENHRY, CDR2 SYGVKD. CDR3 DNA: TGTGCCATCAGTGATCCAGGGGGCGCGGGTAATTCACCCCTCCACTTT. This sequence encodes CAISDPGGAGNSPLHF.

This clone was counted once. The CDR3 region has the DNA TGTGCCAGCAGCTTGGATCCCTATTCACCCCTCCACTTT. Translating gives CASSLDPYSPLHF. This chain connects TRBV5-5 to TRBJ1-6, with D hard to call. V lost 0 bases and J 8 bases, leaving 6 bases between the germline ends. The V gene's germline CDR1 is SGHKS and CDR2 YYEKEE (reference sequence). The CDR3 is 13 amino acids.

The chain uses TRBV7-3 and TRBJ2-3, with 7 bases lining up with TRBD2. Trimming removed 0 bases from V and 1 base from J; junction bases left unmatched: 1. Germline values: CDR1 SGHTA, CDR2 FQGTGA. This CDR3 has 15 residues. The CDR3, as DNA: TGTGCCAGCAGCTTAACAGCGGGGCGCACAGATACGCAGTATTTT. The encoded protein is CASSLTAGRTDTQYF.

The gene calls are TRBV28 and TRBJ1-1; no clear D gene. V was clipped by 1 base and J by 0 bases, with 6 bases between them. The germline gives CDR1 MDHEN, CDR2 SYDVKM. This CDR3 region has 14 residues. CDR3 residues: CASSLYTVNTEAFF. For the CDR3, the DNA is TGTGCCAGCAGTTTATACACCGTGAACACTGAAGCTTTCTTT. Full variable domain (rest looked up from reference TRBV28 and TRBJ1-1): DVKVTQSSRYLVKRTGEKVFLECVQDMDHENMFWYRQDPGLGLRLIYFSYDVKMKEKGDIPEGYSVSREKKERFSLILESASTNQTSMYLCASSLYTVNTEAFFGQGTRLTVV.

V usage is TRBV5-6 and J usage is TRBJ1-1; D is possibly TRBD1 (5 bases). The germline V gene encodes CDR1 SGHDT and CDR2 YYEEEE. Trimming removed 2 bases at V and 3 bases at J, with 11 bases between. The CDR3 extends over 14 amino acids. CDR3 sequence (DNA): TGTGCCAGCAGCTTCCCCCAGGGCCACACTGAAGCTTTCTTT. It translates to CASSFPQGHTEAFF. Drawing the rest from reference TRBV5-6 and TRBJ1-1, the complete variable domain is DAGVTQSPTHLIKTRGQQVTLRCSPKSGHDTVSWYQQALGQGPQFIFQYYEEEERQRGNFPDRFSGHQFPNYSSELNVNALLLGDSALYLCASSFPQGHTEAFFGQGTRLTVV.

The chain joins TRBV2 to TRBJ2-5; 11 bases are shared with TRBD2. This CDR3 contains 15 residues. Germline V lookup: CDR1 SNHLY, CDR2 FYNNEI. Trimming took 9 bases from V and 2 from J; bases not matched to a gene: 8. CDR3 amino acids: CARTSGVGDQETQYF. The CDR3 DNA follows: TGTGCCAGGACTAGCGGGGTGGGGGATCAAGAGACCCAGTACTTC.

The chain recombines TRBV6-6 with TRBJ2-7; 9 bases match TRBD2. Germline V CDR1 and CDR2: MNHNY, SVGAGI (reference sequence). Trimming took 5 bases from V and 2 from J; bases not matched to a gene: 4. The CDR3 has 14 residues. DNA for the CDR3: TGTGCCAGCAGTCTAGGCGGGGGGGCCTACGAGCAGTACTTC. This sequence encodes CASSLGGGAYEQYF.

This chain connects TRBV6-4 to TRBJ2-2, with unresolved D. The CDR3 runs 15 residues. V lost 3 bases to trimming and J lost 2 bases, with 10 bases between them. Germline assignment: CDR1 MRHNA and CDR2 SNTAGT. CDR3 in amino acids: CASSEGSSNTGELFF. The CDR3, as DNA: TGTGCCAGCAGTGAGGGCAGTTCAAACACCGGGGAGCTGTTTTTT.

The gene calls are TRBV6-1 and TRBJ2-3, with D perhaps TRBD2 (6 bases). Germline loops: CDR1 MNHNS, CDR2 SASEGT. There are 16 residues in the CDR3. Trimming stripped 0 bases from V and 1 base from J, with 11 bases between. The CDR3 loop is CASSEAMASGTDTQYF. CDR3 sequence (DNA): TGTGCCAGCAGTGAAGCGATGGCTAGCGGCACAGATACGCAGTATTTT.

The rearrangement links TRBV9 to TRBJ2-7; TRBD1 agrees at 9 bases. J gave up 2 bases and V 3 bases, and 6 bases lay outside the gene matches. Looked up from germline, CDR1 is SGDLS and CDR2 is YYNGEE. CDR3 length equals 15 residues. The CDR3 nucleotides are TGTGCCAGCAGCGCGGGGGGACAGGGAACCTACGAGCAGTACTTC. It translates to CASSAGGQGTYEQYF.

The count of this clone is one. The chain joins TRBV27 to TRBJ2-5, with D possibly being TRBD2 (5 bases). CDR3 length equals 15 residues. CDR1 MNHEY and CDR2 SMNVEV come from the germline V gene (reference sequence). Between the trimmed V and J ends, which lost 6 bases and 5 bases, there was a span of 19 bases. The CDR3 nucleotides are TGTGCCAGCAGGGACCGAGGACTGGCTCACGAGACCCAGTACTTC. This encodes CASRDRGLAHETQYF.

This chain uses TRBV28 with TRBJ1-4; D remains ambiguous. Germline CDR1 is MDHEN and CDR2 is SYDVKM. The CDR3 is made up of 13 amino acids. V was shortened by 5 bases and J by 7 bases, with 11 bases between the two germline ends. As DNA, the CDR3 is TGTGCCAGCAGTGACGGACTGGGTGAAAAACTGTTTTTT. Its protein product is CASSDGLGEKLFF.

The genes are TRBV4-2 and TRBJ2-1, with TRBD2 identical over 8 bases. Germline V gene sequence: CDR1 LGHNA, CDR2 YNFKEQ. This CDR3 has 16 residues. V shed 7 bases, J shed 6 bases, and the junction held 14 bases outside the gene matches. For the CDR3, the DNA is TGTGCCAGCACCTCACTACCGGGACTAGGATTCAATGAGCAGTTCTTC. This encodes CASTSLPGLGFNEQFF.

This chain links TRBV7-3 with TRBJ2-1, with D possibly matching TRBD2 (6 bases). The CDR3 has 15 residues. Between the trimmed V and J ends, which lost 1 base and 6 bases, there was a span of 13 bases. Germline V gene sequence: CDR1 SGHTA, CDR2 FQGTGA. The CDR3 DNA reads TGTGCCAGCAGCTTAAGAGCCGGGACTTTCAATGAGCAGTTCTTC. This codes for CASSLRAGTFNEQFF.

The chain has TRBV7-9 and TRBJ2-3; 10 bases are a match to TRBD2. V lost 6 bases and J lost 4; bases outside the gene matches: 7. Germline V gene lookup returns CDR1 SEHNR and CDR2 FQNEAQ (reference sequence). This CDR3 has 15 amino acids. CDR3 nucleotides: TGTGCCAGCAGTCAGGGACTAGCGTTTGCAGATACGCAGTATTTT. It encodes CASSQGLAFADTQYF. Complete variable domain (other parts from reference TRBV7-9 and TRBJ2-3): DTGVSQNPRHKITKRGQNVTFRCDPISEHNRLYWYRQTLGQGPEFLTYFQNEAQLEKSRLLSDRFSAERPKGSFSTLEIQRTEQGDSAMYLCASSQGLAFADTQYFGPGTRLTVL.

The chain links TRBV6-6 to TRBJ1-4; D unresolved. Germline values: CDR1 MNHNY, CDR2 SVGAGI (reference sequence). Trimming removed 2 bases at V and 5 bases at J, with 3 bases between. The CDR3 is made up of 12 amino acids. CDR3 sequence: CASSYQNEKLFF. CDR3 nucleotide sequence: TGTGCCAGCAGTTACCAGAATGAAAAACTGTTTTTT.

J is TRBJ1-2 and V is TRBV27; D possibly corresponds to TRBD1 (6 bases). Germline V gene sequence: CDR1 MNHEY, CDR2 SMNVEV (reference sequence). V was shortened by 5 bases and J by 7 bases, with 17 bases between the two germline ends. The CDR3 loop spans 14 amino acids. The CDR3 nucleotides are TGTGCCAGCAGTGTTGAAGGGGGGGCTGGTGGCTACACCTTC. Residues: CASSVEGGAGGYTF.

V is TRBV4-3 and J is TRBJ2-7, with 12 bases that match TRBD2. The germline V gene has CDR1 LGHNA and CDR2 YSLEER. Trimming took 3 bases from V and 3 from J; bases not matched to a gene: 6. The CDR3 has 16 amino acids. The CDR3 loop reads CASSQTLAGGYYEQYF. The CDR3, as DNA: TGCGCCAGCAGCCAGACACTAGCGGGGGGTTACTACGAGCAGTACTTC.

The chain joins TRBV7-9 to TRBJ2-7; TRBD1 aligns across 7 bases. Germline loops: CDR1 SEHNR, CDR2 FQNEAQ (reference sequence). This CDR3 is 14 amino acids long. The J segment lost 2 bases and the V segment lost 5 bases, leaving 6 bases of the junction unmatched. The CDR3 loop reads CASSNKQGTYEQYF. In DNA, the CDR3 is TGTGCCAGCAGCAATAAACAGGGGACCTACGAGCAGTACTTC.

The chain employs TRBV29-1 and TRBJ2-2; tentatively, D is TRBD2 (5 bases). Trimming pared 5 bases from V and 6 bases from J, leaving 10 bases between. Germline values: CDR1 SQVTM, CDR2 ANQGSEA. There are 12 residues in the CDR3. CDR3 in DNA: TGCAGCGTTCTCGGGGATGCCGGGGAGCTGTTTTTT. This sequence encodes CSVLGDAGELFF.

For the CDR3, the DNA is TGTGCCAGCAGTGATAAACGGGGTTTGGACTATGGCTACACCTTC. Its protein is CASSDKRGLDYGYTF. The rearrangement joins TRBV6-1 to TRBJ1-2; D call uncertain. This CDR3 is built from 15 residues. Germline V gene data show CDR1 as MNHNS and CDR2 as SASEGT. V lost 3 bases, J lost 3 bases, and 14 bases lay in between.

This clone was found once. The genes are TRBV5-4 and TRBJ1-5; D might be TRBD1 (6 bases). The CDR3 is 15 amino acids. The ends were cut back, 1 base at V and 5 bases at J, with 13 bases in the middle. CDR1 is SGHNT and CDR2 is YYREEE in the germline V gene (reference sequence). The CDR3 spells CASSLQWGGDQPQHF. CDR3 DNA sequence: TGTGCCAGCAGCTTGCAGTGGGGGGGCGATCAGCCCCAGCATTTT. Full variable domain (missing parts from reference TRBV5-4 and TRBJ1-5): ETGVTQSPTHLIKTRGQQVTLRCSSQSGHNTVSWYQQALGQGPQFIFQYYREEENGRGNFPPRFSGLQFPNYSSELNVNALELDDSALYLCASSLQWGGDQPQHFGDGTRLSIL.

The chain employs TRBV6-1 and TRBJ2-3; 7 bases are shared with TRBD1. Germline lookup yields CDR1 MNHNS and CDR2 SASEGT. The trim removed 2 bases at V and 4 bases at J, leaving 3 bases unmatched. This CDR3 spans 14 amino acids. CDR3: CASSELRGPDTQYF. As DNA, the CDR3 is TGTGCCAGCAGTGAATTAAGGGGGCCAGATACGCAGTATTTT.

V usage is TRBV2 and J usage is TRBJ2-7; D remains unclear. The germline CDR1 and CDR2 sequences are SNHLY and FYNNEI. The CDR3 contains 15 residues. The V gene lost 8 bases and the J gene lost 6 bases, with 23 bases spanning the gap. The chain's CDR3 is CASSPTTPPPREQYF. The CDR3, as DNA: TGTGCCAGCTCTCCTACGACACCCCCACCTCGCGAGCAGTACTTC.

The chain couples TRBV30 to TRBJ1-1; 8 bases map to TRBD1. This CDR3 region has 13 residues. Unmatched junction bases numbered 3, after V lost 2 bases and J lost 4 bases. Germline V lookup: CDR1 GTSNPN, CDR2 SVGIG (reference sequence). CDR3 nucleotides: TGTGCCTGGAGTCGAACAGGGGGCACTGAAGCTTTCTTT. Its translation: CAWSRTGGTEAFF.

The CDR3 protein is CASSYSEAQPQHF. The CDR3 DNA reads as TGTGCCAGCAGTTACTCCGAGGCTCAGCCCCAGCATTTT. The chain recombines TRBV6-5 with TRBJ1-5; no reliable D call. The ends were cut back, 0 bases at V and 6 bases at J, with 6 bases in the middle. CDR1 is MNHEY, CDR2 SVGAGI, per germline. The CDR3 spans 13 residues.